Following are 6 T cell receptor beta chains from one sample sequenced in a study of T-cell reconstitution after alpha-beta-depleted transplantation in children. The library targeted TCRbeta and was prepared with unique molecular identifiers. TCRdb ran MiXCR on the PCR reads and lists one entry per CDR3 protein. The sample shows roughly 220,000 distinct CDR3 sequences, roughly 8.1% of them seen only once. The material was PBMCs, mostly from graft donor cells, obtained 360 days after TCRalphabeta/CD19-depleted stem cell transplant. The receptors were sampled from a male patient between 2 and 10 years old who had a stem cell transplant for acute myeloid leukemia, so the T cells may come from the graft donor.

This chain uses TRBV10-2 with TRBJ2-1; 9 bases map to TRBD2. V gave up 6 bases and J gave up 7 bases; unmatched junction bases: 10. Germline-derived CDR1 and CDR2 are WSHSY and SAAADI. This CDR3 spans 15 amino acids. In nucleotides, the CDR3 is TGCGCCAGCAGATGGACGGGGGCGGGGGGGAATGAGCAGTTCTTC. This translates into CASRWTGAGGNEQFF.

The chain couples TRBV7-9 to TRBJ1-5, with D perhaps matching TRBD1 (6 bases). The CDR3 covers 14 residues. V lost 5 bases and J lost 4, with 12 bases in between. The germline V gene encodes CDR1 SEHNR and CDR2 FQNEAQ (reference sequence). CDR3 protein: CASSGGAWNQPQHF. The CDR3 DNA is TGTGCCAGCAGCGGGGGGGCATGGAATCAGCCCCAGCATTTT.

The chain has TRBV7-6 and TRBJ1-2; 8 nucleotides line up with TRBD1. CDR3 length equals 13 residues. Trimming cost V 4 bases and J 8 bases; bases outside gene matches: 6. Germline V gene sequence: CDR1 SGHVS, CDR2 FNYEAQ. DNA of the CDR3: TGTGCCAGCAGCTCAGGGGGCCCTCTGGGCTACACCTTC. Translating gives CASSSGGPLGYTF.

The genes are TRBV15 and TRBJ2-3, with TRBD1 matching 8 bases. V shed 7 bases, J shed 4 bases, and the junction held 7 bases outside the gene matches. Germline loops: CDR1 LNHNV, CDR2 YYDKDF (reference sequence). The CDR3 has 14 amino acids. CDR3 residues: CATKGRGRADTQYF. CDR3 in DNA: TGTGCCACCAAGGGCAGGGGGCGCGCAGATACGCAGTATTTT.

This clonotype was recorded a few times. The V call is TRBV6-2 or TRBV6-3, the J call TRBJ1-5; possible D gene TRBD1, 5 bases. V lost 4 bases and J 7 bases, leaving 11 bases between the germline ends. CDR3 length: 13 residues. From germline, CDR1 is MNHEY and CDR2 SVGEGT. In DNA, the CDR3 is TGTGCCAGCAGTTTACTAAGACAGCAGCCCCAGCATTTT. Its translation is CASSLLRQQPQHF.

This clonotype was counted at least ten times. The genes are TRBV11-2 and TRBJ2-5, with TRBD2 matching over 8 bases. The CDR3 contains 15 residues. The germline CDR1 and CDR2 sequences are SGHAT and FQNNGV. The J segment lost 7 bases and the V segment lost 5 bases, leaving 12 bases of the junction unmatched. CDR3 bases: TGTGCCAGCAGCCTACTAGCGGCTTCTTCAGGGACCCAGTACTTC. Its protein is CASSLLAASSGTQYF.